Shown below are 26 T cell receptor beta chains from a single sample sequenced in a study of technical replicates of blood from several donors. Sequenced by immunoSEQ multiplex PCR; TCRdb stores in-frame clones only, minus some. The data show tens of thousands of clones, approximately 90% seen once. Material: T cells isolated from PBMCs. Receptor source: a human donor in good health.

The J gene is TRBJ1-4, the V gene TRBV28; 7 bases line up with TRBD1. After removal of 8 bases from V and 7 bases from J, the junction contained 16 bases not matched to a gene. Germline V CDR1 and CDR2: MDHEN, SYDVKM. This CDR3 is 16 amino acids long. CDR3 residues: CASGGSEQGSREKLFF. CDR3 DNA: TGTGCCAGCGGGGGGAGCGAACAGGGGTCTCGTGAAAAACTGTTTTTT.

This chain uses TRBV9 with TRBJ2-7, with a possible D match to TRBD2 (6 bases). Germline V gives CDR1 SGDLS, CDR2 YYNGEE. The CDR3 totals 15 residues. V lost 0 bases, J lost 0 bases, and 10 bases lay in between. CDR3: CASSVAGVSSYEQYF. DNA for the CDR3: TGTGCCAGCAGCGTAGCGGGGGTGAGCTCCTACGAGCAGTACTTC.

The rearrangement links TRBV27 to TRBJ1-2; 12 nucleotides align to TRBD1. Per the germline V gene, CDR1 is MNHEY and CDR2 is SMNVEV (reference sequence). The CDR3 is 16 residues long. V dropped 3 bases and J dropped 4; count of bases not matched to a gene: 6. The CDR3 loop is CASSLGQGAGGYGYTF. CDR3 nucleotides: TGTGCCAGCAGTTTGGGACAGGGGGCCGGTGGCTATGGCTACACCTTC.

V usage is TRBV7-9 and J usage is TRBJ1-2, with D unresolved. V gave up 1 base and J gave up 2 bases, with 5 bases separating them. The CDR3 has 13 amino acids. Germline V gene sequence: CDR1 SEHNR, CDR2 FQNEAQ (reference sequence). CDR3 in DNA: TGTGCCAGCAGCTTAGAACGGAACTATGGCTACACCTTC. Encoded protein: CASSLERNYGYTF.

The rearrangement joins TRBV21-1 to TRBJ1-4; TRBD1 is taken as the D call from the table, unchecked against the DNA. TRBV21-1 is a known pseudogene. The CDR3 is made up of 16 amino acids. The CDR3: CASSNLKGVANEKLFF. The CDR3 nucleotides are TGTGCCAGCAGCAACCTTAAAGGGGTGGCTAATGAAAAACTGTTTTTT.

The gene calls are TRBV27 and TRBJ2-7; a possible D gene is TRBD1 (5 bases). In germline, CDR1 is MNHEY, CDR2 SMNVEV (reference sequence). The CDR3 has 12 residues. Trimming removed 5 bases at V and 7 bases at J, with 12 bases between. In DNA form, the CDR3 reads TGTGCCAGCAGTCCCCAAGGGGTTGAGCAGTACTTC. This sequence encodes CASSPQGVEQYF.

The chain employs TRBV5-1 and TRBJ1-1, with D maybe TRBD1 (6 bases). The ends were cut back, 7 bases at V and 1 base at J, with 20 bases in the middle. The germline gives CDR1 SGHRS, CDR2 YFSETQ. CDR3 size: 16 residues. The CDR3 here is CASSKQGRLRNTEAFF. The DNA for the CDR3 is TGCGCCAGCTCCAAACAGGGAAGGTTGAGGAACACTGAAGCTTTCTTT.

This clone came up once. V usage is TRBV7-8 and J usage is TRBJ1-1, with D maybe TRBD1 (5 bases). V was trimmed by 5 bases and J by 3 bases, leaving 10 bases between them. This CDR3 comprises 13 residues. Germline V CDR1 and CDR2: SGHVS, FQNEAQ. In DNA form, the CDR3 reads TGTGCCAGCAGCCCCAGGGCGGACACTGAAGCTTTCTTT. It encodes CASSPRADTEAFF.

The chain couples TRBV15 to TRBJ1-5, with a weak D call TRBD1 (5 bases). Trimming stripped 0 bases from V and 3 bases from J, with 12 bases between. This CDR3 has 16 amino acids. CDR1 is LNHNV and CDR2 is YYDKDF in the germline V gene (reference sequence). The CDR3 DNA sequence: TGTGCCACCAGCAGAGAAGGGAGGGGCTACAATCAGCCCCAGCATTTT. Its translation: CATSREGRGYNQPQHF.

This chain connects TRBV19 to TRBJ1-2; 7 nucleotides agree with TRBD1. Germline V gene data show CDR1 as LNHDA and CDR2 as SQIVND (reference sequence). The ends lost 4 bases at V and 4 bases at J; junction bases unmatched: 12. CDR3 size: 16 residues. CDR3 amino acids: CASSTNRHDRAYGYTF. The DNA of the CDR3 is TGTGCCAGTAGTACGAATCGACACGACAGGGCCTATGGCTACACCTTC.

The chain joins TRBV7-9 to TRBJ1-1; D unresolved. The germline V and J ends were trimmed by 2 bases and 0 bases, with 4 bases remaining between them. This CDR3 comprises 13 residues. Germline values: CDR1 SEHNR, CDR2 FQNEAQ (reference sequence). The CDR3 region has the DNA TGTGCCAGCAGCTTAAGCATGAACACTGAAGCTTTCTTT. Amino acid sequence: CASSLSMNTEAFF.

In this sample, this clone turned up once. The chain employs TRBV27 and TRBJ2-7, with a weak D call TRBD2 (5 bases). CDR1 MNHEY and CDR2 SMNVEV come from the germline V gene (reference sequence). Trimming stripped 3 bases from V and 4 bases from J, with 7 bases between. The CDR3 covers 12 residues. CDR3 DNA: TGTGCCAGCAGTTTTAGAGGGTACGAGCAGTACTTC. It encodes CASSFRGYEQYF.

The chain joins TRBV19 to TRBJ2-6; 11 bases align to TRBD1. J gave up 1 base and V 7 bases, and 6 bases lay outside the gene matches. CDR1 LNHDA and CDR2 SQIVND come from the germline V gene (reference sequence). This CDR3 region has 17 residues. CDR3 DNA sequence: TGTGCCAGTACCCGGGACAGGGGGGGTTCTGGGGCCAACGTCCTGACTTTC. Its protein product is CASTRDRGGSGANVLTF.

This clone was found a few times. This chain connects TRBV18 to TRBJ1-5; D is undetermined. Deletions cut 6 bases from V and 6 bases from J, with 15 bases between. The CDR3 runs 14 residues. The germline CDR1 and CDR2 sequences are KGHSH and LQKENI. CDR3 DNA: TGTGCCAGCTCCCTCGCGGGTGGGAGTCAGCCCCAGCATTTT. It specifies CASSLAGGSQPQHF. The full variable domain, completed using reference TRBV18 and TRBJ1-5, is NAGVMQNPRHLVRRRGQEARLRCSPMKGHSHVYWYRQLPEEGLKFMVYLQKENIIDESGMPKERFSAEFPKEGPSILRIQQVVRGDSAAYFCASSLAGGSQPQHFGDGTRLSIL.

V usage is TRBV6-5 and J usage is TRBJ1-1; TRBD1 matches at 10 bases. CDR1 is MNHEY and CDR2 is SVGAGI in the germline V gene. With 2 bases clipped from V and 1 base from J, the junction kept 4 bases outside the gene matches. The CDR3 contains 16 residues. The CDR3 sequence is CASSYRDRGPNTEAFF. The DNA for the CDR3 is TGTGCCAGCAGTTACCGGGACAGGGGACCGAACACTGAAGCTTTCTTT.

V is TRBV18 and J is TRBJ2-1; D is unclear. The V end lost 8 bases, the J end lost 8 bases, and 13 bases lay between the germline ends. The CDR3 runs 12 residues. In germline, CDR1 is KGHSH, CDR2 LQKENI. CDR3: CASRLIIDEQFF. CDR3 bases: TGTGCCAGCCGTTTGATCATAGATGAGCAGTTCTTC.

The DNA for the CDR3 is TGTGCCAGTTCCTTGGGGCGCGACAATGAGCAGTTCTTC. It specifies CASSLGRDNEQFF. The genes are TRBV27 and TRBJ2-1; D is perhaps TRBD1 (5 bases). This CDR3 is 13 amino acids long. Germline loops: CDR1 MNHEY, CDR2 SMNVEV (reference sequence). V dropped 9 bases and J dropped 5 bases, with 14 bases sitting between them.

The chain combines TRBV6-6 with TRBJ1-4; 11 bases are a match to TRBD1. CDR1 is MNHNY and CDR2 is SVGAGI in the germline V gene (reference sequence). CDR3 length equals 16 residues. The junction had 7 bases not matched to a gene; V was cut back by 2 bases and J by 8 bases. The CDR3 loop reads CASSYRPGTGGEKLFF. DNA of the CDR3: TGTGCCAGCAGTTACCGTCCTGGGACAGGGGGAGAAAAACTGTTTTTT.

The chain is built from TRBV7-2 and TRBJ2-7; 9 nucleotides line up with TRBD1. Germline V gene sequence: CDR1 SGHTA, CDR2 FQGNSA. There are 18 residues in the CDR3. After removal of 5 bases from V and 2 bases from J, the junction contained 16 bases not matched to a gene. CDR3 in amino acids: CASSPNPNYGTGTYEQYF. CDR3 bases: TGTGCCAGCAGCCCCAACCCTAATTACGGGACAGGGACCTACGAGCAGTACTTC.

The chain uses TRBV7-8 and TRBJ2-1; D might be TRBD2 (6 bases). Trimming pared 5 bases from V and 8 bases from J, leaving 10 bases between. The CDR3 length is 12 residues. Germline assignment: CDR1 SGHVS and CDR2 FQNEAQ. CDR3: CASSPTGDEQFF. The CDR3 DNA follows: TGTGCCAGCAGCCCCACGGGAGATGAGCAGTTCTTC.

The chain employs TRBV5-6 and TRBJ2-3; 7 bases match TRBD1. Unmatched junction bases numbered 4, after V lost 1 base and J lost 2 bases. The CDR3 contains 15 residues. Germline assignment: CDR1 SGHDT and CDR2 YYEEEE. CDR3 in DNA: TGTGCCAGCAGCTTGACAGGGGTGAACACAGATACGCAGTATTTT. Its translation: CASSLTGVNTDTQYF.

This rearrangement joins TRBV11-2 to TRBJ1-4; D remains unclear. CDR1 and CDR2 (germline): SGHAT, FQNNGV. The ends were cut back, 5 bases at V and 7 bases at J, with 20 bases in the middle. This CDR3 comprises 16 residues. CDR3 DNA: TGTGCCAGCAGCACCCGAGAGAGCTTTAAAAGTGAAAAACTGTTTTTT. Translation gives CASSTRESFKSEKLFF.

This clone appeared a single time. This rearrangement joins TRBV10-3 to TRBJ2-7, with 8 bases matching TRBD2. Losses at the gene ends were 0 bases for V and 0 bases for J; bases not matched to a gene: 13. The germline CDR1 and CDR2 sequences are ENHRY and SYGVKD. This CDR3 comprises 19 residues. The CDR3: CAISESGRPGTSRSYEQYF. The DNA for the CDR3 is TGTGCCATCAGTGAGTCTGGGAGACCCGGGACTAGTCGCTCCTACGAGCAGTACTTC.

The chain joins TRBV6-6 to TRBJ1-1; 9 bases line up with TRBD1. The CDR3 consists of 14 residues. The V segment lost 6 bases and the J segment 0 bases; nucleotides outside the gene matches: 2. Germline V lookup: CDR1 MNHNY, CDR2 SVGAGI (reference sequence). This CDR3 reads CASRGDRVNTEAFF. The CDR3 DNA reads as TGTGCCAGCAGGGGGGACAGGGTGAACACTGAAGCTTTCTTT.

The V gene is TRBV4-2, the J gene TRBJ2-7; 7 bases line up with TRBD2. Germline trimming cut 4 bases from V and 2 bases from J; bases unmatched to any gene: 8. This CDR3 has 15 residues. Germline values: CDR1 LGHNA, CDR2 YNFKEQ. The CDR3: CASSPPPGTTYEQYF. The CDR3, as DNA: TGTGCCAGCAGCCCCCCCCCAGGGACTACCTACGAGCAGTACTTC.

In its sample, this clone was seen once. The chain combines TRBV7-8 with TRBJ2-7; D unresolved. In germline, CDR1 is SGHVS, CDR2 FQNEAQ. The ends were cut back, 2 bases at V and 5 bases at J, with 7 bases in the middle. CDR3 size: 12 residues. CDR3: CASSLRDNEQYF. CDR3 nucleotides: TGTGCCAGCAGCTTACGAGATAACGAGCAGTACTTC.